This TCR beta chain comes out of a study of blood T cell repertoires in COVID-19. Clones were sequenced by immunoSEQ multiplex PCR, and TCRdb holds only the in-frame ones, with some missing. The table lists about 100,000 clones, approximately 82% of them singletons. Deletions cut 4 bases from V and 0 bases from J, with 4 bases between. Germline assignment: CDR1 KGHDR and CDR2 SFDVKD. This CDR3 is 13 amino acids long. Sample: peripheral blood. This TCR was sampled from a woman aged 70-85 years with acute or convalescent COVID-19. The chain joins TRBV24-1 to TRBJ2-3; D is unresolved. The CDR3 region is CATSDPSTDTQYF. CDR3 coding DNA: TGTGCCACCAGTGACCCTAGCACAGATACGCAGTATTTT.